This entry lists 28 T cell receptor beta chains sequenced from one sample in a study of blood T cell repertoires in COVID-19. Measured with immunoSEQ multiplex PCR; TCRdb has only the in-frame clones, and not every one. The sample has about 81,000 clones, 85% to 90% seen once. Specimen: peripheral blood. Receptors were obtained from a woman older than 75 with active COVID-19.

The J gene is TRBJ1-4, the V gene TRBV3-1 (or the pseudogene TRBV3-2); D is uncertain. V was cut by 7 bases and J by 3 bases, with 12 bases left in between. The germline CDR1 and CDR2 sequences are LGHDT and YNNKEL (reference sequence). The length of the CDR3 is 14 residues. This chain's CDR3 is CASKQNPANEKLFF. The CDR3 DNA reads TGTGCCAGCAAACAGAACCCTGCTAATGAAAAACTGTTTTTT.

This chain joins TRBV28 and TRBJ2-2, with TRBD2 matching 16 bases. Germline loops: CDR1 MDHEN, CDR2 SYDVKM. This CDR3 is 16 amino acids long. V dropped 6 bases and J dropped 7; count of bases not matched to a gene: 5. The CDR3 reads CASSRGLAGGIGELFF. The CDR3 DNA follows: TGTGCCAGCAGCCGGGGACTAGCGGGAGGGATCGGGGAGCTGTTTTTT.

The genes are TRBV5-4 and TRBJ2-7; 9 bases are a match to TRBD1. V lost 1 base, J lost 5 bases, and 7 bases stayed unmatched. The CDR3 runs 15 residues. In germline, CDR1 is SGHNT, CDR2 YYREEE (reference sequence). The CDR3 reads CASSLPIGTGNEQYF. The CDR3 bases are TGTGCCAGCAGCTTGCCTATAGGGACAGGGAACGAGCAGTACTTC.

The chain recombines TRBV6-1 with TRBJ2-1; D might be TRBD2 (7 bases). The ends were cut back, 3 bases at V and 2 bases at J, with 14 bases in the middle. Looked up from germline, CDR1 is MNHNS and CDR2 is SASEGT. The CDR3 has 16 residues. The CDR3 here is CASSEFGGQPYNEQFF. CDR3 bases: TGTGCCAGCAGTGAGTTCGGGGGGCAACCCTACAATGAGCAGTTCTTC.

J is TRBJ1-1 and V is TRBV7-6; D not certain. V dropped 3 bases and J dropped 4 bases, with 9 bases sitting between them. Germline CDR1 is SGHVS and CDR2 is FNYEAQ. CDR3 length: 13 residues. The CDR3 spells CASSLRASTEAFF. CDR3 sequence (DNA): TGTGCCAGCAGCTTGAGGGCTAGCACTGAAGCTTTCTTT.

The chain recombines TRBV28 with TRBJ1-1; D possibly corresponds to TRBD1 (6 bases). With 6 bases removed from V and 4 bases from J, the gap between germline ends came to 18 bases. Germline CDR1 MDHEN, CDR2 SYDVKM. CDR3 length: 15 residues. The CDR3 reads CASSPGAGVSTEAFF. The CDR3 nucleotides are TGTGCCAGCAGCCCTGGGGCAGGGGTTAGCACTGAAGCTTTCTTT. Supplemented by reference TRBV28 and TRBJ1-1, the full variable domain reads DVKVTQSSRYLVKRTGEKVFLECVQDMDHENMFWYRQDPGLGLRLIYFSYDVKMKEKGDIPEGYSVSREKKERFSLILESASTNQTSMYLCASSPGAGVSTEAFFGQGTRLTVV.

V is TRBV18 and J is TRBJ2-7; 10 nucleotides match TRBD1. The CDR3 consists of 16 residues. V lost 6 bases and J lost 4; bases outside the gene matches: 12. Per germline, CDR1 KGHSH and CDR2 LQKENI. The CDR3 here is CASSPNSGQGSYEQYF. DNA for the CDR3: TGTGCCAGCTCCCCTAATTCGGGACAGGGGTCTTACGAGCAGTACTTC.

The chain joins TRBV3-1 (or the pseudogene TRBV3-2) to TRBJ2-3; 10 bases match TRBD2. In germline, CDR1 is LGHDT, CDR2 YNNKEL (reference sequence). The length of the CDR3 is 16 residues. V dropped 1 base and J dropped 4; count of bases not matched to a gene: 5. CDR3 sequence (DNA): TGTGCCAGCAGCCAAGCCGGGACTAGCGTTCCAGATACGCAGTATTTT. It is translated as CASSQAGTSVPDTQYF.

The CDR3 loop is CASSHLDSSQETQYF. As DNA, the CDR3 is TGTGCCAGCAGTCACCTCGACAGTTCTCAAGAGACCCAGTACTTC. The chain uses TRBV28 and TRBJ2-5; tentatively, D is TRBD1 (5 bases). Between the trimmed V and J ends, which lost 5 bases and 2 bases, there was a span of 15 bases. Germline CDR1 MDHEN, CDR2 SYDVKM. CDR3 length equals 15 residues.

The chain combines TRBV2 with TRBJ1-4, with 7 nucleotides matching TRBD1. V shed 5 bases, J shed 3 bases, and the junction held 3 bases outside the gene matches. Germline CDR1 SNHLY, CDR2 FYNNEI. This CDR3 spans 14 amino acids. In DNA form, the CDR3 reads TGTGCCAGCAGTAGGGGGCAAGCTAATGAAAAACTGTTTTTT. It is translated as CASSRGQANEKLFF.

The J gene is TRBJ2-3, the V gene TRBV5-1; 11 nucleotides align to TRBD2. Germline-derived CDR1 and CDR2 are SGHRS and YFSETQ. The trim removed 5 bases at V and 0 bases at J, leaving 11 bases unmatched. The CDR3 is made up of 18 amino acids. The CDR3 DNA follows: TGCGCCAGCAGGCCTGGGACTAGCGGCTTTTTTAGCACAGATACGCAGTATTTT. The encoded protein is CASRPGTSGFFSTDTQYF.

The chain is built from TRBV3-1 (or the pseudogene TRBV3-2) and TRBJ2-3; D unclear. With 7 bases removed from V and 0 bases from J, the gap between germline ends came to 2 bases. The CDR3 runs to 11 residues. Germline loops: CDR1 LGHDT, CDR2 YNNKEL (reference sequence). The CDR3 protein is CASTSTDTQYF. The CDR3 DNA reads TGTGCCAGCACTAGCACAGATACGCAGTATTTT.

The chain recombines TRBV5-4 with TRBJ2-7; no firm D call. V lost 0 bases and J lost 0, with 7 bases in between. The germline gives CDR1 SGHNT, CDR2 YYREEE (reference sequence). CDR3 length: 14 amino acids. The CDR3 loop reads CASSLAGGSYEQYF. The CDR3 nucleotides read TGTGCCAGCAGCTTGGCCGGCGGCTCCTACGAGCAGTACTTC.

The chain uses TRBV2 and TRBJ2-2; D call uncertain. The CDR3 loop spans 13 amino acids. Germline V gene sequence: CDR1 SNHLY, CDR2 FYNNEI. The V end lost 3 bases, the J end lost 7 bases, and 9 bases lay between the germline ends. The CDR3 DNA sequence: TGTGCCAGCAGTGATATGGCAAACGGGGAGCTGTTTTTT. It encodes CASSDMANGELFF.

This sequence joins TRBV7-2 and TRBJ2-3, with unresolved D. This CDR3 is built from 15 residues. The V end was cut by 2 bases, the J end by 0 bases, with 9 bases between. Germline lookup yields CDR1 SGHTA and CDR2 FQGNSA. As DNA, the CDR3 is TGTGCCAGCAGCTTACTGGGCCATAGCACAGATACGCAGTATTTT. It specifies CASSLLGHSTDTQYF.

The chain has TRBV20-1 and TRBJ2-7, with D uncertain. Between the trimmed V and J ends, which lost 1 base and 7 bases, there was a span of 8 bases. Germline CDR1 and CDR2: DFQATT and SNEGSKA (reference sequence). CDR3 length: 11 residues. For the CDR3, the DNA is TGCAGTGCTAGAGCCCTGGAGGAGCAGTACTTC. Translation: CSARALEEQYF.

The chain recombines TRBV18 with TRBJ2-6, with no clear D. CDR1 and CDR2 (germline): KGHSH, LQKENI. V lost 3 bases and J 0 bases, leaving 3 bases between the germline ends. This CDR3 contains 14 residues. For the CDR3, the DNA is TGTGCCAGCTCACCGGCCTCTGGGGCCAACGTCCTGACTTTC. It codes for CASSPASGANVLTF.

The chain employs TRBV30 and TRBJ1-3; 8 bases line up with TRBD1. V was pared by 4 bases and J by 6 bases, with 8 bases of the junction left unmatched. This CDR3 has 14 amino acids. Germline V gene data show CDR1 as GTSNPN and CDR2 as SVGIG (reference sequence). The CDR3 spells CAWKVAGGLNTIYF. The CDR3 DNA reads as TGTGCCTGGAAGGTTGCAGGGGGCCTAAACACCATATATTTT.

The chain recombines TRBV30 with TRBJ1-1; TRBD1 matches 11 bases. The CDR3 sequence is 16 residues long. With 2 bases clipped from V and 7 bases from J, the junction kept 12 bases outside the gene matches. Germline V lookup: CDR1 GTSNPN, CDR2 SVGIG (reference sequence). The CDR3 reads CAWSSFGQGALGEAFF. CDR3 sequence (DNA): TGTGCCTGGAGTTCATTTGGACAGGGGGCTTTGGGTGAAGCTTTCTTT.

The CDR3 spells CASSRDRYTYEQYF. In DNA form, the CDR3 reads TGTGCCAGCAGTCGGGACAGGTACACCTACGAGCAGTACTTC. This sequence joins TRBV6-5 and TRBJ2-7; TRBD1 aligns across 8 bases. J lost 2 bases, V lost 5 bases, and 5 bases had no gene match. Germline V lookup: CDR1 MNHEY, CDR2 SVGAGI. The CDR3 spans 14 residues.

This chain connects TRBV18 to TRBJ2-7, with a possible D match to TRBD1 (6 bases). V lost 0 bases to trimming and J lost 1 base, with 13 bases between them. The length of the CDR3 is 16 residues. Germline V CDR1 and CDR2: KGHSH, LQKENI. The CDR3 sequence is CASSPPNRAASYEQYF. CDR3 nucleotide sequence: TGTGCCAGCTCACCACCCAACAGGGCGGCGTCCTACGAGCAGTACTTC.

In DNA, the CDR3 is TGTGCCAGCAGTTACTCCGGGACTAGCGGAGGAGGACCCCAGTACTTC. As protein: CASSYSGTSGGGPQYF. The chain recombines TRBV2 with TRBJ2-5, with TRBD2 matching 11 bases. This CDR3 contains 16 residues. The V segment lost 5 bases and the J segment 9 bases; nucleotides outside the gene matches: 14. Germline CDR1 is SNHLY and CDR2 is FYNNEI.

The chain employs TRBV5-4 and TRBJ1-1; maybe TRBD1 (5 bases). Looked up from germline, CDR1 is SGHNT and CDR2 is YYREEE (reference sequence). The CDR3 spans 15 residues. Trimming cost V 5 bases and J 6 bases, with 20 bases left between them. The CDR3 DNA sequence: TGTGCCAGCAGACAAGGAGCAGGGTCTAATTCTGAAGCTTTCTTT. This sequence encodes CASRQGAGSNSEAFF. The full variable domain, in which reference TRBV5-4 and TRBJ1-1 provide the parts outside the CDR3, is ETGVTQSPTHLIKTRGQQVTLRCSSQSGHNTVSWYQQALGQGPQFIFQYYREEENGRGNFPPRFSGLQFPNYSSELNVNALELDDSALYLCASRQGAGSNSEAFFGQGTRLTVV.

CDR3 sequence reads: CASARGDRGGRDTQYF. The CDR3 DNA sequence: TGCGCCAGCGCCCGGGGTGACCGCGGGGGAAGAGATACGCAGTATTTT. J is TRBJ2-3 and V is TRBV5-1; the match to TRBD2 covers 7 bases. The junction had 16 bases not matched to a gene; V was cut back by 7 bases and J by 5 bases. There are 16 residues in the CDR3. CDR1 and CDR2 (germline): SGHRS, YFSETQ.

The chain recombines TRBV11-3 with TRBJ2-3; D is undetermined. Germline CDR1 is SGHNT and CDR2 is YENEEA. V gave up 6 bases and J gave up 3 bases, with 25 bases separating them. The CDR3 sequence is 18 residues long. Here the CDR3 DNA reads TGTGCCAGCAGTCAGACACTGGGTGGTGGATATGGGACAGATACGCAGTATTTT. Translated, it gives CASSQTLGGGYGTDTQYF.

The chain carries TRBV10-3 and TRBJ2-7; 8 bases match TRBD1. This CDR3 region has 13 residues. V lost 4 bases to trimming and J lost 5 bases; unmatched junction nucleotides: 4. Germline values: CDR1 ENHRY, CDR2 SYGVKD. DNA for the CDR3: TGTGCCATCAGTGGTCAGGGGGCCAACGAGCAGTACTTC. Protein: CAISGQGANEQYF.

The DNA of the CDR3 is TGCAGCGCGGTCCCCTACGTGAATGAGCAGTTCTTC. This codes for CSAVPYVNEQFF. This chain joins TRBV29-1 and TRBJ2-1; D gene ambiguous. The CDR3 has 12 residues. Germline CDR1 reads SQVTM; CDR2 reads ANQGSEA. Trimming removed 7 bases from V and 7 bases from J, with 14 bases in between.

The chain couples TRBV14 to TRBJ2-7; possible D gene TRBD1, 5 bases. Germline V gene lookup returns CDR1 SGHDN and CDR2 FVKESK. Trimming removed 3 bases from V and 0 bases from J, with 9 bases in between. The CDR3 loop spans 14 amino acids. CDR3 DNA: TGTGCCAGCAGCCATCGGACACTCTCCTACGAGCAGTACTTC. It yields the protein CASSHRTLSYEQYF.